The source of this T cell receptor beta chain is a study of OX40 agonist ivuxolimab in advanced cancers. For the study at large: Every 2 weeks, ivuxolimab was infused into the patients intravenously at between 0.01 and 10 mg/kg.

Whole-study findings and limits: Those patients achieving a partial response at 0.1-3.0 mg/kg showed among the lowest clonal expansion. Some nonresponders also had low normalized T-cell clonal expansion. Both blood CD4+ and CD8+ T cells showed clonal growth by week 6 at 0.1 to 3.0 mg/kg.

The V and J ends lost 2 bases and 5 bases, in that order; junction bases with no gene match: 3. Germline V CDR1 and CDR2: KGHSH, LQKENI. This CDR3 contains 15 residues. Profiling relied on immunoSEQ multiplex PCR, and the TCRdb table lists in-frame clones only, not all of them. The table shows tens of thousands of clones, with roughly 85% occurring only once. Concerning this clone itself: Its antigen is unidentified.

This TCR derives from an adult with an advanced solid tumor such as melanoma, head and neck, liver or kidney cancer. The sequenced sample was CD4+ or CD8+ T cells sorted from blood, obtained in a trial of the OX40 agonist ivuxolimab. This chain uses TRBV18 with TRBJ2-4; the match to TRBD1 covers 10 bases. The CDR3 DNA sequence: TGTGCCAGCTCACCATCGACAGGGGGCCAAAACATTCAGTACTTC. As protein: CASSPSTGGQNIQYF.